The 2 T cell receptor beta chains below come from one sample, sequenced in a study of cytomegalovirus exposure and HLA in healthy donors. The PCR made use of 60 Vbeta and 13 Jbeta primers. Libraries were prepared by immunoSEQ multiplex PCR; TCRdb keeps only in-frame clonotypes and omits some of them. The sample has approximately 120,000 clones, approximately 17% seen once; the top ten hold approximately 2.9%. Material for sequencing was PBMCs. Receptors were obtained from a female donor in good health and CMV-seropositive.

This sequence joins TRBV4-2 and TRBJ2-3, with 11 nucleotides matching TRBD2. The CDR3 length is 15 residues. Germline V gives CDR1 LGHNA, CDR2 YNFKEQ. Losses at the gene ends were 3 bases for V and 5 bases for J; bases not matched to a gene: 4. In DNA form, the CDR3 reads TGTGCCAGCAGCCAGACTAGCGGGGTGGGAGATACGCAGTATTTT. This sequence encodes CASSQTSGVGDTQYF.

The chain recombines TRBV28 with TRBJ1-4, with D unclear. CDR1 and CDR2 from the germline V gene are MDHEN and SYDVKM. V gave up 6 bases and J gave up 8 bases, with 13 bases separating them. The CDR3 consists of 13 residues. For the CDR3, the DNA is TGTGCCAGCAGAGAGGGTTTTCGCGAAAAACTGTTTTTT. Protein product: CASREGFREKLFF.